Listed below are T cell receptor beta chains from one sample, sequenced in a study of cytomegalovirus exposure and HLA in healthy donors. The data were produced by immunoSEQ multiplex PCR, yet TCRdb's version contains in-frame clones alone and is incomplete. The listing records approximately 190,000 clones. Material for sequencing was PBMCs. The receptors here all came from a man aged 25 to 40 in good health and CMV-seronegative. CDR3s include the opening cysteine and the closing phenylalanine or tryptophan. Each record gives: CDR3 DNA, CDR3 protein, J gene, V gene, D gene. D genes are given only for firm matches.

cdr3_nt: TGTGCCAGCAGTTCTCCCAGTCAGCCCCAGCATTTT; cdr3_aa: CASSSPSQPQHF; j_call: TRBJ1-5; v_call: TRBV6-5; d_call: NA
cdr3_nt: TGTGCCAGCACCCAAGGGACAGGGGGACGAGGTCAGCCCCAGCATTTT; cdr3_aa: CASTQGTGGRGQPQHF; j_call: TRBJ1-5; v_call: TRBV2; d_call: TRBD1
cdr3_nt: TGTGCCAGTAGTACCGCCGGGACAGGGGATCAGCCCCAGCATTTT; cdr3_aa: CASSTAGTGDQPQHF; j_call: TRBJ1-5; v_call: TRBV19; d_call: TRBD1
cdr3_nt: TGCGCCAGCAGCTTCGGAGACAGGGAGTCTGCTGAAGCTTTCTTT; cdr3_aa: CASSFGDRESAEAFF; j_call: TRBJ1-1; v_call: TRBV5-1; d_call: TRBD1
cdr3_nt: TGTGCCAGCTCCAGGGACATTGAGATGAATTCACCCCTCCACTTT; cdr3_aa: CASSRDIEMNSPLHF; j_call: TRBJ1-6; v_call: TRBV2; d_call: NA
cdr3_nt: TGTGCCAGCAGCCAGGGTGGCAGTCACTCCTACGAGCAGTACTTC; cdr3_aa: CASSQGGSHSYEQYF; j_call: TRBJ2-7; v_call: TRBV6-6; d_call: NA
cdr3_nt: TGTGCCAGCAGTGCACCCTATTTCGGACAGGGACGAGTACTTCAGCCCCAGCATTTT; cdr3_aa: CASSAPYFGQGRVLQPQHF; j_call: TRBJ1-5; v_call: TRBV28; d_call: TRBD1
cdr3_nt: TGCGCCAGCAGCTCTTTTACGCGGTCGGAGACCCAGTACTTC; cdr3_aa: CASSSFTRSETQYF; j_call: TRBJ2-5; v_call: TRBV5-1; d_call: NA
cdr3_nt: TGTGCCAGTAGCCCTCGTCTAGCCCGAGGGGACAAAGCCTACGAGCAGTACTTC; cdr3_aa: CASSPRLARGDKAYEQYF; j_call: TRBJ2-7; v_call: TRBV19; d_call: NA
cdr3_nt: TGTGCCAGCAGCTCAGCCCGGGACTACGTCTACGAGCAGTACTTC; cdr3_aa: CASSSARDYVYEQYF; j_call: TRBJ2-7; v_call: TRBV7-9; d_call: TRBD2
cdr3_nt: TGCGCCAGCAGCCCGACTAGCGCGAGGTACAATGAGCAGTTCTTC; cdr3_aa: CASSPTSARYNEQFF; j_call: TRBJ2-1; v_call: TRBV4-1; d_call: TRBD2
cdr3_nt: TGCGCCAGCAGCTCGACACTTCAGGGCTACAATGAGCAGTTCTTC; cdr3_aa: CASSSTLQGYNEQFF; j_call: TRBJ2-1; v_call: TRBV5-1; d_call: NA
cdr3_nt: TGCAGCGTTGCAAGCCGGGGCACAGATACGCAGTATTTT; cdr3_aa: CSVASRGTDTQYF; j_call: TRBJ2-3; v_call: TRBV29-1; d_call: NA
cdr3_nt: TGCGCCAGCAGTGAGTCGTCGGGAGGGAGCCAGCCCCAGCATTTT; cdr3_aa: CASSESSGGSQPQHF; j_call: TRBJ1-5; v_call: TRBV10-2; d_call: NA
cdr3_nt: TGTGCCAGCAGGACGGGGGCGGGAGGGCCTGATACGCAGTATTTT; cdr3_aa: CASRTGAGGPDTQYF; j_call: TRBJ2-3; v_call: TRBV27; d_call: TRBD2
cdr3_nt: TGTGCCAGCAGTTTTCTAGCGGGAGGGGACAATGAGCAGTTCTTC; cdr3_aa: CASSFLAGGDNEQFF; j_call: TRBJ2-1; v_call: TRBV27; d_call: TRBD2
cdr3_nt: TGTGCCAGCAGCCCTAGGACTAGCGGGGGGGCAACCTACGAGCAGTACTTC; cdr3_aa: CASSPRTSGGATYEQYF; j_call: TRBJ2-7; v_call: TRBV7-9; d_call: TRBD2
cdr3_nt: TGTGCCAGCGGGACAGGGGGCGGTTGGGCCAACGTCCTGACTTTC; cdr3_aa: CASGTGGGWANVLTF; j_call: TRBJ2-6; v_call: TRBV19; d_call: TRBD1
cdr3_nt: TGTGCCAGCAGCAAGTTATTAGGGACAGGGGTGAGGAACGAGCAGTACTTC; cdr3_aa: CASSKLLGTGVRNEQYF; j_call: TRBJ2-7; v_call: TRBV9; d_call: TRBD1
cdr3_nt: TGCGCCAGCAGCCAAGAGGCAGGAGGAAACACCGGGGAGCTGTTTTTT; cdr3_aa: CASSQEAGGNTGELFF; j_call: TRBJ2-2; v_call: TRBV4-1; d_call: NA
cdr3_nt: TGCGCCAGCAGCTTGACCCTCCGACAGGGCGGATACAATGAGCAGTTCTTC; cdr3_aa: CASSLTLRQGGYNEQFF; j_call: TRBJ2-1; v_call: TRBV5-1; d_call: TRBD1
cdr3_nt: TGTGCCAGCAGCATCAGACAGGGGAAAGGCTATGGCTACACCTTC; cdr3_aa: CASSIRQGKGYGYTF; j_call: TRBJ1-2; v_call: TRBV7-2; d_call: TRBD1
cdr3_nt: TGTGCCAGCAGCCAAGGGGGGAGGGACGGGGAGCTGTTTTTT; cdr3_aa: CASSQGGRDGELFF; j_call: TRBJ2-2; v_call: TRBV4-2; d_call: TRBD2
cdr3_nt: TGTGCCATCAGTGACGGTCTCATGAACACTGAAGCTTTCTTT; cdr3_aa: CAISDGLMNTEAFF; j_call: TRBJ1-1; v_call: TRBV10-3; d_call: NA
cdr3_nt: TGTGCCAGCAGGACGACGGGGACAGGGCATTCACCCCTCCACTTT; cdr3_aa: CASRTTGTGHSPLHF; j_call: TRBJ1-6; v_call: TRBV5-6; d_call: TRBD1
cdr3_nt: TGTGCCAGCAGTGAATTTGGAGGTCTCCCAGAGACCCAGTACTTC; cdr3_aa: CASSEFGGLPETQYF; j_call: TRBJ2-5; v_call: TRBV6-1; d_call: NA
cdr3_nt: TGTGCCAGCAGTCGGGGACAGAATCCATACGAGCAGTACTTC; cdr3_aa: CASSRGQNPYEQYF; j_call: TRBJ2-7; v_call: TRBV27; d_call: TRBD1
cdr3_nt: TGTGCCAGCACCGAGACCGGGACAGTATACGAGCAGTACTTC; cdr3_aa: CASTETGTVYEQYF; j_call: TRBJ2-7; v_call: TRBV28; d_call: TRBD1
cdr3_nt: TGTGCCATCAGTGGAGGGAATGAAAAACTGTTTTTT; cdr3_aa: CAISGGNEKLFF; j_call: TRBJ1-4; v_call: TRBV10-3; d_call: NA
cdr3_nt: TGTGCCAGCAGCAGAACAGGGGTAGATACGCAGTATTTT; cdr3_aa: CASSRTGVDTQYF; j_call: TRBJ2-3; v_call: TRBV5-6; d_call: TRBD1
cdr3_nt: TGTGCCAGCAGTGCAGGGCCCTACGAGCAGTACTTC; cdr3_aa: CASSAGPYEQYF; j_call: TRBJ2-7; v_call: TRBV6-5; d_call: NA
cdr3_nt: TGTGCCAGTAGTATAGAAGGGAGAACGAACACCGGGGAGCTGTTTTTT; cdr3_aa: CASSIEGRTNTGELFF; j_call: TRBJ2-2; v_call: TRBV19; d_call: NA
cdr3_nt: TGTGCCAGCAGCTTGTTGCAGGGGGCCTTCAGCTCCTACGAGCAGTACTTC; cdr3_aa: CASSLLQGAFSSYEQYF; j_call: TRBJ2-7; v_call: TRBV5-6; d_call: TRBD1
cdr3_nt: TGCGCCAGCAGCCAACAGGGGCGGACTAATGAAAAACTGTTTTTT; cdr3_aa: CASSQQGRTNEKLFF; j_call: TRBJ1-4; v_call: TRBV4-3; d_call: NA
cdr3_nt: TGTGCCAGCCGGCTGGGGGCGGATCAGCCCCAGCATTTT; cdr3_aa: CASRLGADQPQHF; j_call: TRBJ1-5; v_call: TRBV7-8; d_call: NA
cdr3_nt: TGCGCCAGCAGTCCAGGACAGGGGGCCTCTGGAAACACCATATATTTT; cdr3_aa: CASSPGQGASGNTIYF; j_call: TRBJ1-3; v_call: TRBV4-1; d_call: TRBD1
cdr3_nt: TGTGCCAGCAGCCCCAGGGGGTTGGCCGGGGCTTTCTTT; cdr3_aa: CASSPRGLAGAFF; j_call: TRBJ1-1; v_call: TRBV11-3; d_call: TRBD1
cdr3_nt: TGTGCCAGCAGCACCACCCGCGGGACTAGCGGGGGGTTCAATGAGCAGTTCTTC; cdr3_aa: CASSTTRGTSGGFNEQFF; j_call: TRBJ2-1; v_call: TRBV7-9; d_call: TRBD2
cdr3_nt: TGTGCCAGCAGCAGACAGGGGGTCACTGAAGCTTTCTTT; cdr3_aa: CASSRQGVTEAFF; j_call: TRBJ1-1; v_call: TRBV7-2; d_call: TRBD1
cdr3_nt: TGTGCCAGCAGCCTAGGGACTGGATTTGGTTACGAGCAGTACTTC; cdr3_aa: CASSLGTGFGYEQYF; j_call: TRBJ2-7; v_call: TRBV7-2; d_call: NA
cdr3_nt: TGTGCCAGCAGTTTAGAGGGCCGCTATCGTCAGCCCCAGCATTTT; cdr3_aa: CASSLEGRYRQPQHF; j_call: TRBJ1-5; v_call: TRBV27; d_call: NA
cdr3_nt: TGTGCCAGCAGCCAGCTTACTTGGCAGGATAGCACAGATACGCAGTATTTT; cdr3_aa: CASSQLTWQDSTDTQYF; j_call: TRBJ2-3; v_call: TRBV7-8; d_call: NA
cdr3_nt: TGTGCCAGTAGTATACGGCAGGGGACCAGCGGCGGGGAGCTGTTTTTT; cdr3_aa: CASSIRQGTSGGELFF; j_call: TRBJ2-2; v_call: TRBV19; d_call: NA
cdr3_nt: TGTGCCAGCAGCTTAGGAGGCGTTGTGAACACTGAAGCTTTCTTT; cdr3_aa: CASSLGGVVNTEAFF; j_call: TRBJ1-1; v_call: TRBV7-2; d_call: NA
cdr3_nt: TGCGCCAGCAGCTTTAAAGCGGGAGAGGGGCCCGGGGAGCTGTTTTTT; cdr3_aa: CASSFKAGEGPGELFF; j_call: TRBJ2-2; v_call: TRBV5-1; d_call: TRBD2
cdr3_nt: TGTGCCTGGAGTGTATCGGAGACCCAGTACTTC; cdr3_aa: CAWSVSETQYF; j_call: TRBJ2-5; v_call: TRBV30; d_call: NA
cdr3_nt: TGTGCCAGCTGTCAATCGGGACTAGACTCCTACGAGCAGTACTTC; cdr3_aa: CASCQSGLDSYEQYF; j_call: TRBJ2-7; v_call: TRBV7-8; d_call: TRBD2
cdr3_nt: TGTGCCTGGAGTGTATTCGGGACGCGGGGCGAGCAGTACTTC; cdr3_aa: CAWSVFGTRGEQYF; j_call: TRBJ2-7; v_call: TRBV30; d_call: NA
cdr3_nt: TGTGCCTGGGGACGGAGGGACAGGCAGTACTTC; cdr3_aa: CAWGRRDRQYF; j_call: TRBJ2-7; v_call: TRBV30; d_call: NA
cdr3_nt: TGCGCCAGCAGTACCGGGACTAATGAAAAACTGTTTTTT; cdr3_aa: CASSTGTNEKLFF; j_call: TRBJ1-4; v_call: TRBV10-1; d_call: NA
cdr3_nt: TGCGCCAGCAGCGACAGGGACTCTGATCGCACAGATACGCAGTATTTT; cdr3_aa: CASSDRDSDRTDTQYF; j_call: TRBJ2-3; v_call: TRBV4-1; d_call: NA
cdr3_nt: TGTGCCTGGAGTGGTCAGGGTGGAGAAAAACTGTTTTTT; cdr3_aa: CAWSGQGGEKLFF; j_call: TRBJ1-4; v_call: TRBV30; d_call: NA
cdr3_nt: TGTGCCAGCAGCTTGGCCGGACAGTACTATGGCTACACCTTC; cdr3_aa: CASSLAGQYYGYTF; j_call: TRBJ1-2; v_call: TRBV5-4; d_call: NA
cdr3_nt: TGCAGTGCTGCCCGAGCGTATGGCTACACCTTC; cdr3_aa: CSAARAYGYTF; j_call: TRBJ1-2; v_call: TRBV20-1; d_call: NA